This TCR beta chain was profiled in a study of T cell responses to AZD1222 COVID-19 vaccine. V dropped 3 bases and J dropped 5 bases, with 8 bases sitting between them. There are 13 residues in the CDR3. Per the germline V gene, CDR1 is MDHEN and CDR2 is SYDVKM. The data were produced by immunoSEQ multiplex PCR, yet TCRdb's version contains in-frame clones alone and is incomplete. The table has about 120,000 clones, around 90% seen once; the top ten hold 0.9% to 1.2%. The specimen comprised peripheral blood, sampled 28 days after the second AZD1222 dose. This TCR derives from an adult who received the AZD1222 COVID-19 vaccine. This chain uses TRBV28 with TRBJ1-5; D gene unclear. CDR3 loop: CASSFGRDQPQHF. The CDR3 DNA follows: TGTGCCAGCAGTTTCGGACGGGATCAGCCCCAGCATTTT.